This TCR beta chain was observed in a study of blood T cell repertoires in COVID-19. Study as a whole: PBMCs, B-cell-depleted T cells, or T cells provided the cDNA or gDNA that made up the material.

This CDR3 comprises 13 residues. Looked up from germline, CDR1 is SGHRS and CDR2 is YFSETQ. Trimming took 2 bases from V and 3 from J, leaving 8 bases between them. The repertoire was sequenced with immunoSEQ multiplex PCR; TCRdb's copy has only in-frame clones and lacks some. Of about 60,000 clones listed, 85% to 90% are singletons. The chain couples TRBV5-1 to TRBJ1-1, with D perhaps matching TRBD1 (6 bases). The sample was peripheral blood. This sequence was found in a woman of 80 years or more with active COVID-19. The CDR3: CASSLQGDTEAFF. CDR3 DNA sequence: TGCGCCAGCAGCTTACAGGGCGACACTGAAGCTTTCTTT.